Sequencing of this T cell receptor (beta chain) was carried out in a study of cytomegalovirus exposure and HLA in healthy donors. Here immunoSEQ multiplex PCR was the method, and the copy in TCRdb shows in-frame clones only, minus some. The data hold a few hundred thousand clones, with around 88% observed a single time. This CDR3 spans 16 amino acids. In germline, CDR1 is SGHDN, CDR2 FVKESK. V was clipped by 0 bases and J by 1 base, with 11 bases between them. The sequenced sample was PBMCs. This chain uses TRBV14 with TRBJ2-3; D is perhaps TRBD2 (5 bases). The receptor was derived from a woman between 18 and 30 years old in good health and CMV-seronegative. CDR3 protein: CASSQDASSGTDTQYF. The DNA for the CDR3 is TGTGCCAGCAGCCAAGACGCTAGCTCTGGCACAGATACGCAGTATTTT.